A single sample gave rise to the 12 T cell receptor beta chains below, sequenced in a study of cytomegalovirus exposure and HLA in healthy donors. It was with 60 Vbeta and 13 Jbeta primers that the PCR ran. Using immunoSEQ multiplex PCR, the repertoire was profiled, and TCRdb retains in-frame clones only, with some absent. The sample holds roughly 130,000 clones, 74% seen once. The material sequenced was PBMCs. These TCRs come from a woman aged 50 to 60 in good health and CMV-seropositive.

The V gene is TRBV11-2, the J gene TRBJ1-4; tentative D call: TRBD1 (5 bases). Germline V gene data show CDR1 as SGHAT and CDR2 as FQNNGV. The CDR3 has 13 amino acids. V was shortened by 8 bases and J by 0 bases, with 7 bases between the two germline ends. The CDR3: CASGAATNEKLFF. The CDR3 nucleotides are TGTGCCAGCGGGGCCGCAACTAATGAAAAACTGTTTTTT.

The rearrangement links TRBV7-2 to TRBJ2-3, with 10 bases matching TRBD1. The J segment lost 6 bases and the V segment lost 5 bases, leaving 5 bases of the junction unmatched. In germline, CDR1 is SGHTA, CDR2 FQGNSA. This CDR3 region has 14 residues. In nucleotides, the CDR3 is TGTGCCAGCAGCACGACAGGGGGCATCGATACGCAGTATTTT. Translated, it gives CASSTTGGIDTQYF.

The chain is built from TRBV14 and TRBJ2-7; D unclear. CDR3 length equals 11 residues. Germline CDR1 is SGHDN and CDR2 is FVKESK. Trimming stripped 5 bases from V and 2 bases from J, with 4 bases between. The CDR3 nucleotides are TGTGCCAGCAGCGAGACCTACGAGCAGTACTTC. Amino acids: CASSETYEQYF. Together with reference TRBV14 and TRBJ2-7, the CDR3 gives the full variable domain: EAGVTQFPSHSVIEKGQTVTLRCDPISGHDNLYWYRRVMGKEIKFLLHFVKESKQDESGMPNNRFLAERTGGTYSTLKVQPAELEDSGVYFCASSETYEQYFGPGTRLTVT.

This clone was counted between two and nine times. The rearrangement uses TRBV30 and TRBJ2-7; possibly TRBD1 for D (6 bases). Germline assignment: CDR1 GTSNPN and CDR2 SVGIG (reference sequence). V was trimmed by 3 bases and J by 2 bases, leaving 17 bases between them. The CDR3 extends over 15 amino acids. DNA of the CDR3: TGTGCCTGGAGCGATCCCCTCAGGGGAACCTACGAGCAGTACTTC. Protein sequence: CAWSDPLRGTYEQYF.

The V call is TRBV7-2, the J call TRBJ1-4; 9 positions match TRBD1. Trimming removed 11 bases from V and 7 bases from J; junction bases left unmatched: 8. The CDR3 is 13 amino acids. Germline V lookup: CDR1 SGHTA, CDR2 FQGNSA. In DNA, the CDR3 is TGTGCCGTTACAGGGGGCTGGGGTGAAAAACTGTTTTTT. Translating gives CAVTGGWGEKLFF.

This clone was observed a handful of times. The chain joins TRBV5-1 to TRBJ1-6; D remains ambiguous. Per germline, CDR1 SGHRS and CDR2 YFSETQ. Trimming left V 1 base short and J 10 bases short, with 15 bases between. The CDR3 spans 15 residues. The CDR3 reads CASSLRGRDESPLHF. For the CDR3, the DNA is TGCGCCAGCAGCTTGAGAGGGCGCGATGAGTCACCCCTCCACTTT.

The rearrangement joins TRBV29-1 to TRBJ1-2, with D possibly TRBD1 on 5 matching bases. CDR1 is SQVTM and CDR2 is ANQGSEA in the germline V gene. V lost 7 bases, J lost 8 bases, and 11 bases lay in between. CDR3 length equals 10 residues. The CDR3 spells CSASGNGYTF. CDR3 nucleotide sequence: TGCAGCGCCTCAGGGAACGGCTACACCTTC.

The CDR3 bases are TGTGCCAGCAGCTCGGGGGGAATGAACACTGAAGCTTTCTTT. Protein: CASSSGGMNTEAFF. The chain joins TRBV5-4 to TRBJ1-1, with D perhaps matching TRBD1 (5 bases). This CDR3 is 14 amino acids long. Looked up from germline, CDR1 is SGHNT and CDR2 is YYREEE (reference sequence). V lost 3 bases and J 0 bases, leaving 9 bases between the germline ends.

The J gene is TRBJ2-3, the V gene TRBV5-1; possibly TRBD1 for D (6 bases). Germline lookup yields CDR1 SGHRS and CDR2 YFSETQ. V dropped 3 bases and J dropped 4 bases, with 21 bases sitting between them. This CDR3 spans 17 amino acids. The CDR3 region has the DNA TGCGCCAGCAGCTCTGAGACAAACAACCCAGGGGCAGATACGCAGTATTTT. Protein sequence: CASSSETNNPGADTQYF.

V is TRBV7-9 and J is TRBJ2-5; possibly TRBD2 for D (6 bases). Trimming shortened V by 5 bases and J by 1 base, and 14 bases separated the two germline ends. Germline V CDR1 and CDR2: SEHNR, FQNEAQ (reference sequence). The CDR3 covers 15 residues. The CDR3 loop is CASSDRTAGQETQYF. CDR3 in DNA: TGTGCCAGCAGCGATCGTACAGCGGGCCAAGAGACCCAGTACTTC.

This clone was observed a few times. V is TRBV5-1 and J is TRBJ2-6, with 7 bases aligning to TRBD1. Trimming cost V 4 bases and J 2 bases; bases outside gene matches: 3. This CDR3 comprises 15 residues. Per the germline V gene, CDR1 is SGHRS and CDR2 is YFSETQ. The CDR3 coding sequence is TGCGCCAGCAGCCCGCAGGGGGCTGGGGCCAACGTCCTGACTTTC. Its translation is CASSPQGAGANVLTF.

This chain uses TRBV21-1 with TRBJ1-1. TRBV21-1 is recorded as a pseudogene. The CDR3 spans 18 residues. The CDR3 nucleotides are TGTGCCAGCAGCGTCCAAAAGAGGGGGGGTACGGAGGGGACTGAAGCTTTCTTT. Its protein product is CASSVQKRGGTEGTEAFF.